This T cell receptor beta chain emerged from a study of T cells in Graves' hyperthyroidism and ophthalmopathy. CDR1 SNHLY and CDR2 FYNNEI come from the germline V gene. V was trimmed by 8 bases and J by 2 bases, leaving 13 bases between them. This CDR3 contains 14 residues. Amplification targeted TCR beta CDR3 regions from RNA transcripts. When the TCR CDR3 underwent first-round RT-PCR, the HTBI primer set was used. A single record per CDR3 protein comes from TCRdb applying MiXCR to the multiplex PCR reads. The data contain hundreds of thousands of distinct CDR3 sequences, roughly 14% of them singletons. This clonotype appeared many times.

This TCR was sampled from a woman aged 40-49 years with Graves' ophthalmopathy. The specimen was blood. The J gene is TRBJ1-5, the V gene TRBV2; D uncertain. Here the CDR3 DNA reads TGTGCCAGCGGCCAGGTTCAGGGCAATCAGCCCCAGCATTTT. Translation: CASGQVQGNQPQHF.